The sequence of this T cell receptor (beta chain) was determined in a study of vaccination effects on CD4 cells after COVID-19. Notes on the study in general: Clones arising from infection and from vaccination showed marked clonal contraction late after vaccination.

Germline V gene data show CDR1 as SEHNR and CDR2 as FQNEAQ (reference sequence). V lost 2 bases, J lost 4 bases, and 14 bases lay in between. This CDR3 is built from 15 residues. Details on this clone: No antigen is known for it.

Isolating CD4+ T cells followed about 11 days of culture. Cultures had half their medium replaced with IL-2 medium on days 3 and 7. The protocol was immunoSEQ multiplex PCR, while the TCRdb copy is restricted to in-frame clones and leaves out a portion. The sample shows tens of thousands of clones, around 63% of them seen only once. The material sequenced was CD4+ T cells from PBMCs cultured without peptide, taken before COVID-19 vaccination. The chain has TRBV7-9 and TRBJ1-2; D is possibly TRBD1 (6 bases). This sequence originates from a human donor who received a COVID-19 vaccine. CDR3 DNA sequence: TGTGCCAGCAGCTTAACCGGAGCGGACAGCTATGGCTACACCTTC. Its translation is CASSLTGADSYGYTF.